Reported below is one TCR beta chain. The target antigen is unknown. The data derive from a study of vaccination and CD4 T cells after COVID-19. Study-wide background: Two Hispanic individuals were among six male and four female convalescent patients. The study, taken as a whole, reports: Median SARS-CoV-2-reactive clonotype numbers went up from roughly 21 to 40, but not significantly.

Sequencing of cultured CD4+ T cell DNA used the Oncomine TCR Beta short-read assay. The template was genomic DNA from cultured CD4+ T cells. TCRdb passed the PCR reads through MiXCR, listing each CDR3 protein once. The sample lists about 14,000 distinct CDR3 sequences; approximately 48% were seen once. The treatment is: roughly nine-day PBMC culture with coronavirus spike peptide pools or control peptides (ViraFEST assay). The authors cultured 2 million or so PBMCs per well with about 10 IU/ml IL-2 and about 9.9 ug/ml peptide pools. CDR1 is DFQATT, CDR2 SNEGSKA, per germline (reference sequence). The CDR3 extends over 15 amino acids. V shed 2 bases and J shed 4 bases, with 17 bases lying between them.

Sequenced sample: CD4+ T cells from blood, cultured in vitro. The chain has TRBV20-1 and TRBJ2-5; TRBD1 is a possible D gene (6 bases). This TCR was recovered from a human donor who had recovered from COVID-19. In DNA form, the CDR3 reads TGCAGTGCTAGATCTCGGGACAACCGCTTAGAGACCCAGTACTTC. Protein sequence: CSARSRDNRLETQYF.